This TCR beta chain was sequenced in a study of blood T cells in healthy people across ages. The table lists this clonotype with a few counts. The CDR3 runs 15 residues. V was trimmed by 7 bases and J by 3 bases, leaving 16 bases between them. Germline lookup yields CDR1 MNHEY and CDR2 SVGEGT. The authors ran a second PCR of roughly 6 to 12 cycles using a sample-barcoded 5' primer and a J-beta primer mix. TCRdb recomputed calls from the 5' RACE reads with MiXCR, one row per CDR3 protein. The sample records about 970,000 distinct CDR3 sequences, roughly 47% being singletons. The clonotype was recovered from a woman aged 60-75 years in good health. The specimen was blood. The chain uses TRBV6-2 or TRBV6-3 and TRBJ2-1; D not certain. CDR3 DNA: TGTGCCAGCACACCAAATAGTCAGAGCTACAATGAGCAGTTCTTC. This gives the protein CASTPNSQSYNEQFF.